The next 28 T cell receptor beta chains were all read from a single sample in a study of T cell responses to AZD1222 COVID-19 vaccine (dated by TCRdb to the early 2020s). Read against the paper, the sample's time point label means: sample from adult after SARS-CoV-2 infection, after symptom onset. Preparation of the library involved the immunoSEQ multiplex PCR assay. Held by TCRdb, this immuneACCESS table contains in-frame sequences only and omits some clones. Under half of the omission traces to an unresolved V gene where checked; the cause of the rest is unknown. The table for this sample lists over 120,000 clones; around 94% of them were counted only once. The top ten hold 12% of the sample. Here the sequenced sample was peripheral blood, taken after recovery from COVID-19. All receptors derive from an adult who had recovered from COVID-19.

V is TRBV7-9 and J is TRBJ1-1; 9 bases fit TRBD1. CDR3 length: 18 amino acids. Germline V gives CDR1 SEHNR, CDR2 FQNEAQ (reference sequence). V gave up 2 bases and J gave up 1 base; unmatched junction bases: 11. In DNA, the CDR3 is TGTGCCAGCAGCTTATTTGTGTCGAAGGGACAGGGGAACACTGAAGCTTTCTTT. Encoded protein: CASSLFVSKGQGNTEAFF.

The chain recombines TRBV5-5 with TRBJ2-1; 10 nucleotides line up with TRBD1. J lost 5 bases, V lost 5 bases, and 22 bases had no gene match. CDR3 length equals 20 residues. CDR1 and CDR2 from the germline V gene are SGHKS and YYEKEE (reference sequence). In DNA, the CDR3 is TGTGCCAGCAGAGTGATCCCGGGACAGGGGCTCTTTAGGACAGACAATGAGCAGTTCTTC. It translates to CASRVIPGQGLFRTDNEQFF.

This sequence joins TRBV5-1 and TRBJ2-3; D possibly corresponds to TRBD1 (6 bases). Per the germline V gene, CDR1 is SGHRS and CDR2 is YFSETQ. Trimming took 2 bases from V and 4 from J, leaving 17 bases between them. The CDR3 is made up of 16 amino acids. In DNA, the CDR3 is TGCGCCAGCAGCTTATTTCAGGGGAGAGGGGCAGATACGCAGTATTTT. Its translation is CASSLFQGRGADTQYF.

J is TRBJ2-4 and V is TRBV5-1; TRBD1 might be the D (6 bases). Germline loops: CDR1 SGHRS, CDR2 YFSETQ. The CDR3 runs to 14 residues. The V gene lost 4 bases and the J gene lost 6 bases, with 14 bases spanning the gap. CDR3 sequence: CASSPQGSGNIQYF. CDR3 nucleotides: TGCGCCAGCAGCCCTCAGGGGTCCGGAAACATTCAGTACTTC.

This chain uses TRBV10-1 with TRBJ1-5, with D possibly TRBD1 on 6 matching bases. There are 16 residues in the CDR3. CDR1 and CDR2 from the germline V gene are WNHNN and SYGVQD (reference sequence). V was cut by 2 bases and J by 1 base, with 12 bases left in between. Here the CDR3 reads CASSERGKWSNQPQHF. CDR3 coding DNA: TGCGCCAGCAGTGAGAGGGGGAAGTGGAGCAATCAGCCCCAGCATTTT.

This clone was counted a few times. The rearrangement links TRBV7-9 to TRBJ2-1; TRBD2 matches at 9 bases. Trimming took 1 base from V and 8 from J; bases not matched to a gene: 3. The CDR3 sequence is 14 residues long. The germline gives CDR1 SEHNR, CDR2 FQNEAQ (reference sequence). The CDR3 region is CASSLGLAVDEQFF. The CDR3 DNA sequence: TGTGCCAGCAGCTTAGGACTAGCGGTGGATGAGCAGTTCTTC. Complete variable domain (other parts from reference TRBV7-9 and TRBJ2-1): DTGVSQNPRHKITKRGQNVTFRCDPISEHNRLYWYRQTLGQGPEFLTYFQNEAQLEKSRLLSDRFSAERPKGSFSTLEIQRTEQGDSAMYLCASSLGLAVDEQFFGPGTRLTVL.

The chain links TRBV7-3 to TRBJ2-3; D is unclear. V was cut by 3 bases and J by 2 bases, with 6 bases left in between. The CDR3 is 13 residues long. Per the germline V gene, CDR1 is SGHTA and CDR2 is FQGTGA. CDR3 in DNA: TGTGCCAGCAGCTTTACGACCACAGATACGCAGTATTTT. This codes for CASSFTTTDTQYF.

V and J are TRBV9 and TRBJ1-5; TRBD1 aligns across 7 bases. The CDR3 runs 14 residues. Germline V gives CDR1 SGDLS, CDR2 YYNGEE. Trimming at V came to 3 bases and at J to 1 base, leaving 1 base not matched to a gene. This CDR3 is CASSAGQSNQPQHF. CDR3 DNA: TGTGCCAGCAGCGCGGGACAGAGCAATCAGCCCCAGCATTTT.

The chain couples TRBV2 to TRBJ2-1, with 10 bases that match TRBD1. The V gene's germline CDR1 is SNHLY and CDR2 FYNNEI. This CDR3 spans 16 amino acids. V dropped 2 bases and J dropped 7; count of bases not matched to a gene: 8. This CDR3 is CASSEIGTGEINEQFF. The CDR3 DNA reads TGTGCCAGCAGTGAAATCGGGACAGGGGAAATTAATGAGCAGTTCTTC.

CDR3 coding DNA: TGTGCCAGCTCCCGAGACAGGGGTGGCTACACCTTC. This encodes CASSRDRGGYTF. The chain links TRBV18 to TRBJ1-2, with 8 bases fitting TRBD1. Losses at the gene ends were 6 bases for V and 7 bases for J; bases not matched to a gene: 4. The CDR3 spans 12 residues. Germline V lookup: CDR1 KGHSH, CDR2 LQKENI. Full variable domain (outside the CDR3, taken from reference TRBV18 and TRBJ1-2): NAGVMQNPRHLVRRRGQEARLRCSPMKGHSHVYWYRQLPEEGLKFMVYLQKENIIDESGMPKERFSAEFPKEGPSILRIQQVVRGDSAAYFCASSRDRGGYTFGSGTRLTVV.

This clone was detected only once. The chain uses TRBV11-2 and TRBJ2-5, with 8 bases matching TRBD2. This CDR3 spans 15 amino acids. Germline V gene data show CDR1 as SGHAT and CDR2 as FQNNGV. V trimming: 3 bases; J trimming: 6 bases; junction bases outside the gene matches: 9. The CDR3 DNA reads TGTGCCAGCAGCTTGGAGCGGGAGAAGGGGCAGACCCAGTACTTC. Protein: CASSLEREKGQTQYF. Variable domain in full (rest from reference TRBV11-2 and TRBJ2-5): EAGVAQSPRYKIIEKRQSVAFWCNPISGHATLYWYQQILGQGPKLLIQFQNNGVVDDSQLPKDRFSAERLKGVDSTLKIQPAKLEDSAVYLCASSLEREKGQTQYFGPGTRLLVL.

The chain employs TRBV27 and TRBJ1-1, with 7 bases identical to TRBD1. This CDR3 has 14 residues. Germline loops: CDR1 MNHEY, CDR2 SMNVEV (reference sequence). After removal of 6 bases from V and 2 bases from J, the junction contained 6 bases not matched to a gene. CDR3 loop: CASSLQGKNTEAFF. The CDR3 nucleotides are TGTGCCAGCAGCCTACAGGGGAAAAACACTGAAGCTTTCTTT.

This clone was seen a single time. The CDR3 here is CASSSSPGQGNTEAFF. As DNA, the CDR3 is TGTGCCAGCAGTTCCTCTCCGGGACAGGGGAACACTGAAGCTTTCTTT. The J gene is TRBJ1-1, the V gene TRBV28; 9 positions agree with TRBD1. The CDR3 is 16 amino acids. The germline CDR1 and CDR2 sequences are MDHEN and SYDVKM. The ends lost 4 bases at V and 1 base at J; junction bases unmatched: 7.

This clone was seen once. The CDR3 nucleotides read TGTGCCAGCTCCACTAGCGGGGACAATGAGCAGTTCTTC. Translated, it gives CASSTSGDNEQFF. The chain joins TRBV12-3 or TRBV12-4 to TRBJ2-1, with 10 bases that match TRBD2. V lost 8 bases, J lost 5 bases, and 3 bases stayed unmatched. The CDR3 contains 13 residues.

In its sample, this clone was seen once. The rearrangement links TRBV5-5 to TRBJ2-1, with D possibly matching TRBD2 (5 bases). The CDR3 contains 15 residues. CDR1 and CDR2 (germline): SGHKS, YYEKEE (reference sequence). V lost 4 bases to trimming and J lost 6 bases, with 17 bases between them. The CDR3: CASSRKGLEGNEQFF. CDR3 in DNA: TGTGCCAGCAGCCGGAAGGGCCTAGAGGGCAATGAGCAGTTCTTC.

This clone was observed once. V gene TRBV9 combines with J gene TRBJ2-1; no definite D call. The V gene lost 4 bases and the J gene lost 0 bases, with 17 bases spanning the gap. This CDR3 has 17 residues. Germline CDR1 and CDR2: SGDLS and YYNGEE. In DNA, the CDR3 is TGTGCCAGCAGCCCTCACCGTCTCCGGGCCTCCTACAATGAGCAGTTCTTC. It is translated as CASSPHRLRASYNEQFF.

The chain links TRBV27 to TRBJ1-5; weak D call: TRBD1 (5 bases). Trimming stripped 5 bases from V and 4 bases from J, with 15 bases between. The CDR3 is made up of 15 amino acids. Germline CDR1 and CDR2: MNHEY and SMNVEV (reference sequence). CDR3 nucleotide sequence: TGTGCCAGCAGTCTCGAGGGGAATTTGAATCAGCCCCAGCATTTT. Its protein is CASSLEGNLNQPQHF.

The chain uses TRBV5-8 and TRBJ2-5, with a tentative D call TRBD1 (6 bases). The ends were cut back, 0 bases at V and 7 bases at J, with 10 bases in the middle. The CDR3 has 13 residues. Germline loops: CDR1 SGHTS, CDR2 YDEGEE. The CDR3 loop is CASSLEGVGTQYF. CDR3 in DNA: TGTGCCAGCAGCTTGGAGGGGGTAGGGACCCAGTACTTC.

The chain employs TRBV3-1 (or the pseudogene TRBV3-2) and TRBJ2-1; unclear D gene. V was shortened by 0 bases and J by 8 bases, with 14 bases between the two germline ends. The germline V gene encodes CDR1 LGHDT and CDR2 YNNKEL (reference sequence). CDR3 length: 15 residues. The CDR3 reads CASSQELLVSHEQFF. The CDR3, as DNA: TGTGCCAGCAGCCAAGAACTCCTAGTTTCCCATGAGCAGTTCTTC.

V gene TRBV18 combines with J gene TRBJ2-3; 9 bases agree with TRBD2. Per the germline V gene, CDR1 is KGHSH and CDR2 is LQKENI. The CDR3 runs to 17 residues. V lost 3 bases and J lost 5; bases outside the gene matches: 12. The CDR3 reads CASSPRSGREGQDTQYF. The CDR3 DNA reads as TGTGCCAGCTCACCCCGCTCGGGGCGGGAGGGCCAAGATACGCAGTATTTT.

The CDR3 reads CASSHRRLAGGEADTQYF. CDR3 DNA sequence: TGCGCCAGCAGTCACCGAAGACTAGCGGGAGGAGAGGCAGATACGCAGTATTTT. This chain connects TRBV5-1 to TRBJ2-3; TRBD2 aligns across 13 bases. Per germline, CDR1 SGHRS and CDR2 YFSETQ. This CDR3 contains 18 residues. V lost 5 bases and J lost 4; bases outside the gene matches: 13.

This chain connects TRBV28 to TRBJ1-4; 8 bases map to TRBD1. Germline loops: CDR1 MDHEN, CDR2 SYDVKM. The CDR3 contains 16 residues. V shed 6 bases, J shed 3 bases, and the junction held 9 bases outside the gene matches. Written as DNA, the CDR3 is TGTGCCAGCAGCCTGATAGACAGGGGATCTAATGAAAAACTGTTTTTT. Residues: CASSLIDRGSNEKLFF.

This clone has a single count. The chain carries TRBV18 and TRBJ1-1; D ambiguous. The CDR3 length is 14 residues. Trimming removed 2 bases at V and 6 bases at J, with 13 bases between. Germline V gene data show CDR1 as KGHSH and CDR2 as LQKENI. The DNA for the CDR3 is TGTGCCAGCTCACCAGGTGCCGGTCGCGCTGAAGCTTTCTTT. This translates into CASSPGAGRAEAFF.

This chain joins TRBV4-1 and TRBJ2-3, with D tentatively TRBD2 (5 bases). The CDR3 covers 15 residues. The V end lost 1 base, the J end lost 5 bases, and 13 bases lay between the germline ends. CDR1 and CDR2 (germline): MGHRA, YSYEKL. The CDR3 coding sequence is TGCGCCAGCAGCCAAGTAGAATTGGCGGGAGATACGCAGTATTTT. Residues: CASSQVELAGDTQYF.

The V and J genes are TRBV6-2 or TRBV6-3 and TRBJ2-7; TRBD2 matches at 14 bases. Germline V gene lookup returns CDR1 MNHEY and CDR2 SVGEGT. Unmatched junction bases numbered 18, after V lost 6 bases and J lost 2 bases. This CDR3 contains 20 residues. CDR3 nucleotides: TGTGCCAGCAGCCCACCCCCGGGACTAGCGGGAGCGTTTTTACCCTACGAGCAGTACTTC. Its translation is CASSPPPGLAGAFLPYEQYF.

The chain is built from TRBV19 and TRBJ2-1; tentatively, D is TRBD1 or TRBD2 (6 bases each). Germline CDR1 reads LNHDA; CDR2 reads SQIVND (reference sequence). The CDR3 consists of 11 residues. The ends were cut back, 2 bases at V and 15 bases at J, with 11 bases in the middle. The CDR3 sequence is CASSIMGGLFF. CDR3 coding DNA: TGTGCCAGTAGTATAATGGGGGGCCTGTTCTTC.

This clone showed up just once. V gene TRBV25-1 combines with J gene TRBJ2-1, with D tentatively TRBD2 (5 bases). Germline loops: CDR1 MGHDK, CDR2 SYGVNS. The length of the CDR3 is 16 residues. Trimming shortened V by 3 bases and J by 8 bases, and 20 bases separated the two germline ends. The CDR3 spells CASSERLDGMLDEQFF. CDR3 nucleotides: TGTGCCAGCAGTGAGAGGTTGGACGGGATGCTGGATGAGCAGTTCTTC.

The V call is TRBV5-1, the J call TRBJ2-3; the D call may be TRBD1 or TRBD2 (5 bases each). V dropped 4 bases and J dropped 4 bases, with 16 bases sitting between them. Germline V CDR1 and CDR2: SGHRS, YFSETQ. This CDR3 is 15 amino acids long. The CDR3 protein is CASSPRPGPPDTQYF. The CDR3, as DNA: TGCGCCAGCAGCCCCAGGCCGGGGCCTCCAGATACGCAGTATTTT.